What follows is one TCR beta chain and its context. Its antigen specificity is not known. A clone one base away is much larger, so this may be a read error. For sequencing of the TCRbeta CDR3 region, genomic DNA was extracted from the sorted cells. The immunoSEQ Assay was used for sequencing of TCRbeta CDR3 regions. This immuneACCESS table, as held by TCRdb, lists in-frame sequences with V and J called but not all clones. Of the missing ones, under half trace to an unresolved V gene in checked studies; the others have no known cause. The sample records about 39,000 clones, around nine tenths of which are singletons. Approximately 22% of the sample rests with the top ten. The data are from a study of OX40 agonist ivuxolimab in advanced cancers. With regard to the full study: Ivuxolimab was a fully human IgG2 agonistic monoclonal antibody targeting the costimulatory receptor OX40 (CD134). Intravenous ivuxolimab was administered to patients every 2 weeks at six dose levels: 0.01, 0.1, 0.3, 1.5, 3 and 10 mg/kg. Among the roughly 52 dose-escalation patients, approximately 20 had hepatocellular carcinoma, some 15 melanoma, 9 renal cell carcinoma and 9 head and neck cancer. In the dose-escalation cohort, more than 75% of patients were male, and the mean age was approximately 60 years, with a range of about 23 to 90. Prior anti-PD-1, anti-PD-L1 or anti-CTLA-4 therapy was permitted, and checkpoint inhibitors had been received by under 50% of dose-escalation patients. Three dose-escalation patients achieved partial responses, one with hepatocellular carcinoma and two with cutaneous melanoma. Peripheral TCRbeta sequencing was intended to test whether TCR sequence diversity was altered and clonal T-cell expansion was caused by ivuxolimab. The monotherapy dose-escalation portion (N ≈ 55 patients) of the phase I ivuxolimab trial is reported in the paper.

The paper's findings and limits, for the study overall: Low levels of normalized T-cell clonal expansion were also shown by some nonresponding patients. On average, CD8+ T cells showed more expanded clones than CD4+ T cells after ivuxolimab. The antigen specificity of the clonally expanded peripheral T cells was not determined. Clonal expansion of both CD4+ and CD8+ blood T cells was observed from baseline to week 6 at doses 0.1 to 3.0 mg/kg. In the 0.1-3.0 mg/kg groups, partial responders had among the lowest normalized peripheral clonal expansion, particularly in CD8+ T cells.

The trial excluded patients who had a history of autoimmune disease or were on systemic immunosuppression. Peripheral blood for TCR sequencing was drawn from every dose cohort at baseline, at cycle 4 day 1 and at cycle 7 day 1. The samples were taken from a phase I, first-in-human, multicenter, open-label dose-escalation trial of ivuxolimab. Adults with locally advanced or metastatic melanoma, renal cell carcinoma, hepatocellular carcinoma or head and neck squamous cell carcinoma were enrolled in the trial. Before TCR sequencing, CD4+ T cells and CD8+ T cells from peripheral blood were sorted into separate populations. Sample: CD4+ or CD8+ T cells sorted from blood, taken in a trial of the OX40 agonist ivuxolimab. The clonotype was recovered from an adult with an advanced solid tumor such as melanoma, head and neck, liver or kidney cancer.

The nucleotide sequence is given as TGTGCCAGCAGCTCCTCCTACGAGCAGTACTTC. Its amino acids are CASSSSYEQYF. The sequence joins TRBV9 to TRBJ2-7; no confident D gene assignment can be made. The CDR3 measures 11 amino acids from cysteine to phenylalanine. This entry keeps only the CDR3 DNA: 33 bases, framed from base 1. The germline V gene provides CDR1 SGDLS and CDR2 YYNGEE. V gives up 4 bases and J gives up 0 bases, and the segment between their germline ends measures 2 bases.